Below, 30 T cell receptor beta chains from the same sample are listed, as sequenced in a study of T cells in Graves' hyperthyroidism and ophthalmopathy. From RNA transcripts, TCR beta CDR3 regions were amplified. In the first-round RT-PCR of the TCR CDR3, the HTBI primer set was used. TCRdb re-analysed the multiplex PCR reads in MiXCR, keeping a single row per CDR3 protein. The table has around 520,000 distinct CDR3 sequences, 12% to 15% seen once. The sequenced sample consisted of blood. The receptors originated from a woman aged 40 to 49 with Graves' hyperthyroidism.

In this sample, this clonotype turned up many times. This sequence joins TRBV28 and TRBJ2-2; maybe TRBD1 (6 bases). The CDR3 contains 14 residues. Germline V CDR1 and CDR2: MDHEN, SYDVKM. The V gene lost 2 bases and the J gene lost 6 bases, with 10 bases spanning the gap. As DNA, the CDR3 is TGTGCCAGCAGTTTAAACCAGGGGTCCGGGGAGCTGTTTTTT. It codes for CASSLNQGSGELFF.

The chain employs TRBV4-1 and TRBJ2-1, with 9 bases matching TRBD2. V shed 3 bases, J shed 9 bases, and the junction held 9 bases outside the gene matches. This CDR3 region has 15 residues. CDR1 and CDR2 (germline): MGHRA, YSYEKL. The CDR3 sequence is CASSHSGSGYGEQFF. DNA of the CDR3: TGCGCCAGCAGCCATAGCGGGAGTGGGTACGGTGAGCAGTTCTTC.

In its sample, this clonotype was seen many times. The gene calls are TRBV7-2 and TRBJ2-1; 10 nucleotides line up with TRBD1. Germline V gene lookup returns CDR1 SGHTA and CDR2 FQGNSA. V shed 5 bases, J shed 9 bases, and the junction held 7 bases outside the gene matches. This CDR3 has 14 amino acids. This CDR3 reads CASSEQGTGAEQFF. The CDR3 nucleotides are TGTGCCAGCAGCGAACAGGGGACAGGGGCTGAGCAGTTCTTC.

V usage is TRBV10-3 and J usage is TRBJ1-3; D is possibly TRBD1 (5 bases). V lost 6 bases and J 0 bases, leaving 9 bases between the germline ends. Per the germline V gene, CDR1 is ENHRY and CDR2 is SYGVKD. The CDR3 extends over 14 amino acids. The CDR3 loop reads CAIRGGNSGNTIYF. In DNA form, the CDR3 reads TGTGCCATCAGGGGGGGAAACTCTGGAAACACCATATATTTT.

Remarks on this clonotype: A single base separates this from a much larger clone, so it may be a read error. Because the CDR3 is missing its conserved closing phenylalanine or tryptophan, this is likely a read error. The chain is built from TRBV4-2 and TRBJ2-5; 9 bases are a match to TRBD1. The ends lost 0 bases at V and 4 bases at J; junction bases unmatched: 3. The CDR3 runs 15 residues. Germline assignment: CDR1 LGHNA and CDR2 YNFKEQ. The CDR3 region is CASSQDGTGIETQYL. The DNA of the CDR3 is TGTGCCAGCAGCCAAGATGGGACAGGGATAGAGACCCAGTACCTC.

This clonotype was counted many times. The chain carries TRBV3-1 and TRBJ2-7, with 11 bases aligning to TRBD1. The CDR3 spans 14 residues. Germline V gene sequence: CDR1 LGHDT, CDR2 YNNKEL (reference sequence). V shed 3 bases, J shed 6 bases, and the junction held 4 bases outside the gene matches. The CDR3 sequence: CASSQQGTGGEQYF. CDR3 nucleotide sequence: TGTGCCAGCAGCCAGCAAGGGACAGGGGGCGAGCAGTACTTC.

Ten or more counts support this clonotype. This chain connects TRBV12-3 or TRBV12-4 to TRBJ1-1, with 8 nucleotides matching TRBD1. With V trimmed by 10 bases and J by 0 bases, 4 bases remained unmatched. The CDR3 runs 13 residues. The CDR3 here is CATTGGLNTEAFF. For the CDR3, the DNA is TGTGCCACCACAGGGGGATTGAACACTGAAGCTTTCTTT.

This clonotype was seen many times. The chain links TRBV2 to TRBJ1-2, with D unresolved. Germline loops: CDR1 SNHLY, CDR2 FYNNEI. V lost 1 base, J lost 13 bases, and 10 bases lay in between. This CDR3 is 11 amino acids long. In DNA, the CDR3 is TGTGCCAGCAGTGAAGACCTGGCGGCCACCTTC. Translated: CASSEDLAATF.

This clonotype was seen ten or more times. The V and J genes are TRBV28 and TRBJ2-1; 8 positions match TRBD1. The CDR3 is 18 residues long. Per the germline V gene, CDR1 is MDHEN and CDR2 is SYDVKM. The trim removed 4 bases at V and 7 bases at J, leaving 18 bases unmatched. The CDR3 here is CASSYGANFRGRVNEQFF. In DNA form, the CDR3 reads TGTGCCAGCAGTTACGGGGCTAATTTCAGGGGGCGGGTAAATGAGCAGTTCTTC.

V and J are TRBV7-9 and TRBJ2-2; 9 nucleotides match TRBD2. Germline V gene data show CDR1 as SEHNR and CDR2 as FQNEAQ (reference sequence). With 5 bases clipped from V and 0 bases from J, the junction kept 7 bases outside the gene matches. The CDR3 is made up of 17 amino acids. CDR3 DNA: TGTGCCAGCAGCCCGTCAATAGCGGGGGCGAACACCGGGGAGCTGTTTTTT. Encoded protein: CASSPSIAGANTGELFF.

This clonotype was found many times. The chain employs TRBV7-2 and TRBJ2-3; weak D call: TRBD2 (6 bases). This CDR3 has 14 residues. The germline V gene encodes CDR1 SGHTA and CDR2 FQGNSA. The V and J ends lost 8 bases and 3 bases respectively, with 15 bases between them. In nucleotides, the CDR3 is TGTGCCAGCCGCCGGGGAGGAGGAACAGATACGCAGTATTTT. Translating it yields CASRRGGGTDTQYF.

This clonotype was seen repeatedly, ten times or more. The V and J genes are TRBV20-1 and TRBJ2-7; D not resolved. The CDR3 covers 13 residues. The V end lost 0 bases, the J end lost 4 bases, and 10 bases lay between the germline ends. Germline V gives CDR1 DFQATT, CDR2 SNEGSKA (reference sequence). CDR3 coding DNA: TGCAGTGCTAGAGATGATCCGCTTTACGAGCAGTACTTC. Translation: CSARDDPLYEQYF.

This clonotype has a count of ten or more. The V gene is TRBV29-1, the J gene TRBJ2-5, with 7 bases aligning to TRBD1. The CDR3 loop spans 13 amino acids. Unmatched junction bases numbered 10, after V lost 7 bases and J lost 5 bases. Germline V gene lookup returns CDR1 SQVTM and CDR2 ANQGSEA. This CDR3 is CSAWTGPGETQYF. CDR3 DNA sequence: TGCAGCGCATGGACAGGCCCGGGGGAGACCCAGTACTTC.

The chain combines TRBV30 with TRBJ1-6; 9 positions match TRBD1. V dropped 4 bases and J dropped 2; count of bases not matched to a gene: 6. The CDR3 is made up of 16 amino acids. Germline V gene lookup returns CDR1 GTSNPN and CDR2 SVGIG (reference sequence). The CDR3 sequence: CAWNAGQGPYNSPLHF. The CDR3 region has the DNA TGTGCCTGGAACGCTGGACAGGGGCCCTATAATTCACCCCTCCACTTT.

This clonotype has only a few counts. The rearrangement links TRBV28 to TRBJ1-5; 7 nucleotides agree with TRBD1. The V segment lost 4 bases and the J segment 7 bases; nucleotides outside the gene matches: 13. In germline, CDR1 is MDHEN, CDR2 SYDVKM. The length of the CDR3 is 16 residues. The CDR3 DNA reads as TGTGCCAGCAGTTCCGACAGGGTCGGTTTGGACCAGCCCCAGCATTTT. Its translation: CASSSDRVGLDQPQHF. The full variable domain, its missing parts supplied by reference TRBV28 and TRBJ1-5, is DVKVTQSSRYLVKRTGEKVFLECVQDMDHENMFWYRQDPGLGLRLIYFSYDVKMKEKGDIPEGYSVSREKKERFSLILESASTNQTSMYLCASSSDRVGLDQPQHFGDGTRLSIL.

The chain uses TRBV11-3 and TRBJ1-3; no clear D gene. Germline V gene lookup returns CDR1 SGHNT and CDR2 YENEEA. The CDR3 runs to 13 residues. Trimming removed 3 bases from V and 0 bases from J, with 3 bases in between. The CDR3 loop reads CASSFNSGNTIYF. The CDR3 DNA reads as TGTGCCAGCAGCTTCAACTCTGGAAACACCATATATTTT.

This clonotype was detected a few times. The chain combines TRBV28 with TRBJ1-3; D unresolved. Looked up from germline, CDR1 is MDHEN and CDR2 is SYDVKM. The CDR3 loop spans 11 amino acids. Between the trimmed V and J ends, which lost 5 bases and 6 bases, there was a span of 5 bases. The CDR3 region has the DNA TGTGCCAGCAGTCCCCCAAACACCATATATTTT. Residues: CASSPPNTIYF.

V usage is TRBV7-9 and J usage is TRBJ2-3; D might be TRBD1 (5 bases). The CDR3 extends over 14 amino acids. Germline values: CDR1 SEHNR, CDR2 FQNEAQ (reference sequence). V lost 8 bases, J lost 4 bases, and 16 bases lay in between. CDR3 coding DNA: TGTGCCAGCCGCCCCGACAGCAACGCAGATACGCAGTATTTT. It is translated as CASRPDSNADTQYF.

This clonotype was found many times. The DNA of the CDR3 is TGTGCCAGCAGCTTAGATCCGCTGCGGACAGGTACCAGTTCCGGGGAGCTGTTTTTT. Protein product: CASSLDPLRTGTSSGELFF. The V and J genes are TRBV11-2 and TRBJ2-2; 7 nucleotides match TRBD1. Germline-derived CDR1 and CDR2 are SGHAT and FQNNGV. CDR3 size: 19 residues. With 0 bases clipped from V and 6 bases from J, the junction kept 16 bases outside the gene matches.

This clonotype showed up many times. This sequence joins TRBV5-1 and TRBJ2-1; D remains unclear. In germline, CDR1 is SGHRS, CDR2 YFSETQ. V shed 1 base and J shed 6 bases, with 8 bases lying between them. The CDR3 is 13 amino acids. This CDR3 reads CASSLFTVNEQFF. The CDR3 bases are TGCGCCAGCAGCTTGTTCACTGTCAATGAGCAGTTCTTC.

The sample holds a few counts of this clonotype. J is TRBJ2-7 and V is TRBV20-1; a weak D match, TRBD1 (6 bases). The V gene lost 2 bases and the J gene lost 3 bases, with 14 bases spanning the gap. The CDR3 sequence is 14 residues long. The germline gives CDR1 DFQATT, CDR2 SNEGSKA (reference sequence). This CDR3 reads CSARQQGYGYEQYF. CDR3 nucleotides: TGCAGTGCTAGACAACAGGGTTACGGCTACGAGCAGTACTTC.

There are a few counts of this clonotype. The chain couples TRBV7-8 to TRBJ1-6; TRBD1 might be the D (6 bases). Germline V gene data show CDR1 as SGHVS and CDR2 as FQNEAQ. Trimming cost V 2 bases and J 5 bases, with 19 bases left between them. The CDR3 is 18 residues long. CDR3 nucleotide sequence: TGTGCCAGCAGCTTAAGGTTTACAGGGTTTTCCGATAATTCACCCCTCCACTTT. Protein product: CASSLRFTGFSDNSPLHF. Using reference TRBV7-8 and TRBJ1-6 for the parts outside the CDR3, the full variable domain is GAGVSQSPRYKVAKRGQDVALRCDPISGHVSLFWYQQALGQGPEFLTYFQNEAQLDKSGLPSDRFFAERPEGSVSTLKIQRTQQEDSAVYLCASSLRFTGFSDNSPLHFGNGTRLTVT.

There are many counts of this clonotype. The V and J genes are TRBV28 and TRBJ2-5; tentatively, D is TRBD2 (5 bases). V was trimmed by 3 bases and J by 5 bases, leaving 10 bases between them. The CDR3 totals 13 residues. Germline CDR1 MDHEN, CDR2 SYDVKM. CDR3 sequence (DNA): TGTGCCAGCAGTTTCTCGGGGATCGAGACCCAGTACTTC. Translated: CASSFSGIETQYF.

This clonotype has at least ten counts. This chain links TRBV20-1 with TRBJ1-2, with TRBD1 matching 7 bases. Germline CDR1 and CDR2: DFQATT and SNEGSKA (reference sequence). Trimming at V came to 3 bases and at J to 4 bases, leaving 8 bases not matched to a gene. CDR3 length equals 14 residues. The CDR3 region is CSASVEGAGYGYTF. The CDR3 DNA reads as TGCAGTGCTAGTGTGGAGGGGGCAGGCTATGGCTACACCTTC.

This clonotype was observed many times. The chain combines TRBV20-1 with TRBJ1-1, with TRBD1 identical over 9 bases. The CDR3 has 16 amino acids. V was clipped by 1 base and J by 7 bases; unmatched bases: 13. Germline CDR1 and CDR2: DFQATT and SNEGSKA (reference sequence). The CDR3 sequence: CSARVRTGEWLGEAFF. CDR3 DNA sequence: TGCAGTGCTAGAGTCAGGACAGGGGAGTGGCTGGGTGAAGCTTTCTTT.

This clonotype was seen at least ten times. V usage is TRBV12-3 or TRBV12-4 and J usage is TRBJ2-1; TRBD2 agrees at 8 bases. This CDR3 has 19 amino acids. The J segment lost 0 bases and the V segment lost 3 bases, leaving 13 bases of the junction unmatched. The CDR3 sequence is CASSLLSGTKKSSYNEQFF. The CDR3 bases are TGTGCCAGCAGTTTGCTTAGCGGGACAAAAAAGAGCTCCTACAATGAGCAGTTCTTC.

This clonotype came up many times. The genes are TRBV30 and TRBJ1-1; TRBD1 might be the D (5 bases). Germline V lookup: CDR1 GTSNPN, CDR2 SVGIG (reference sequence). The CDR3 loop spans 13 amino acids. The V end lost 0 bases, the J end lost 5 bases, and 10 bases lay between the germline ends. This CDR3 reads CAWSVRGGTEAFF. The DNA of the CDR3 is TGTGCCTGGAGTGTAAGGGGAGGAACTGAAGCTTTCTTT. Full variable domain (outside the CDR3, taken from reference TRBV30 and TRBJ1-1): SQTIHQWPATLVQPVGSPLSLECTVEGTSNPNLYWYRQAAGRGLQLLFYSVGIGQISSEVPQNLSASRPQDRQFILSSKKLLLSDSGFYLCAWSVRGGTEAFFGQGTRLTVV.

The sample holds a few counts of this clonotype. V is TRBV19 and J is TRBJ2-7; D not resolved. The CDR3 is made up of 14 amino acids. Germline lookup yields CDR1 LNHDA and CDR2 SQIVND (reference sequence). The V end lost 3 bases, the J end lost 0 bases, and 9 bases lay between the germline ends. The CDR3 nucleotides are TGTGCCAGTAGTATGTTTGGCAGCTCCTACGAGCAGTACTTC. It encodes CASSMFGSSYEQYF.

The chain joins TRBV19 to TRBJ1-5; D might be TRBD1 (5 bases). CDR3 length: 15 amino acids. Germline assignment: CDR1 LNHDA and CDR2 SQIVND (reference sequence). V lost 6 bases to trimming and J lost 3 bases, with 15 bases between them. CDR3 amino acids: CASSSIGQTNQPQHF. Written as DNA, the CDR3 is TGTGCCAGTAGCTCCATTGGACAAACCAATCAGCCCCAGCATTTT.

This clonotype was picked up a small number of times. This chain links TRBV3-1 with TRBJ1-4; possible D gene TRBD1, 5 bases. This CDR3 comprises 15 residues. V shed 4 bases and J shed 8 bases, with 17 bases lying between them. Germline CDR1 and CDR2: LGHDT and YNNKEL (reference sequence). Written as DNA, the CDR3 is TGTGCCAGCAGCCCCCGGGCCGGGCGGGGCGAAAAACTGTTTTTT. Amino acid sequence: CASSPRAGRGEKLFF.